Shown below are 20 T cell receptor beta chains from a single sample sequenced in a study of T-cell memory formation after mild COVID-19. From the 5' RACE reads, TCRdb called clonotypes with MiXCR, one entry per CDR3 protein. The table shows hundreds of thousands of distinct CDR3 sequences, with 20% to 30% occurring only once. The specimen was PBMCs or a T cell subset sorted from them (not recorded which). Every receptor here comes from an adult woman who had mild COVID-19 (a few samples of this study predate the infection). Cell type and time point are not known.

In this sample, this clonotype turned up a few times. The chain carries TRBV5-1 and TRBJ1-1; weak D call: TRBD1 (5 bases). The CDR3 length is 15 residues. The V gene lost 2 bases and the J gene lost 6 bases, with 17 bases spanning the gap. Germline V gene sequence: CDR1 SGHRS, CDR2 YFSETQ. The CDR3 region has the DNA TGCGCCAGCAGCTTATATCCCGGGGCCGACTCTGAAGCTTTCTTT. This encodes CASSLYPGADSEAFF. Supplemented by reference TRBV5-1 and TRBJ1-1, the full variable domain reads KAGVTQTPRYLIKTRGQQVTLSCSPISGHRSVSWYQQTPGQGLQFLFEYFSETQRNKGNFPGRFSGRQFSNSRSEMNVSTLELGDSALYLCASSLYPGADSEAFFGQGTRLTVV.

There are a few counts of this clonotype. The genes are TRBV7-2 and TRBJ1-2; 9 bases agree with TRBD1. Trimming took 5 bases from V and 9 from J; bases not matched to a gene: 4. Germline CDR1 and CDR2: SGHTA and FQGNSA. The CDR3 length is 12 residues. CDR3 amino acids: CASSPGTGRYTF. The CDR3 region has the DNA TGTGCCAGCAGCCCCGGGACAGGGCGCTACACCTTC.

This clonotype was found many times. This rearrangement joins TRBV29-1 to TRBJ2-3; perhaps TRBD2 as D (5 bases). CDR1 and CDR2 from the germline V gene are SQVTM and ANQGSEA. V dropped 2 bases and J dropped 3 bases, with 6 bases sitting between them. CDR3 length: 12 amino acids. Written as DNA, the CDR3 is TGCAGCGTTGAAACGGGAACAGATACGCAGTATTTT. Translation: CSVETGTDTQYF.

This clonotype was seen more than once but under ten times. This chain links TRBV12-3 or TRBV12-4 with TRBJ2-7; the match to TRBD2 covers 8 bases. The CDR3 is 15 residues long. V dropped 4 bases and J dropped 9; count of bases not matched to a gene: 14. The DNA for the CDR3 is TGTGCCAGCAGTTCCATTAGCGGGGAGAAACGGGGGCAGTACTTC. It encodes CASSSISGEKRGQYF.

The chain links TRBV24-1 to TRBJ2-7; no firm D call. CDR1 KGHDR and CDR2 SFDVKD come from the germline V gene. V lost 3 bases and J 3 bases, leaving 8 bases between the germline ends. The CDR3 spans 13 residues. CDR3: CATSDVTSYEQYF. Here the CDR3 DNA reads TGTGCCACCAGTGATGTAACAAGCTACGAGCAGTACTTC.

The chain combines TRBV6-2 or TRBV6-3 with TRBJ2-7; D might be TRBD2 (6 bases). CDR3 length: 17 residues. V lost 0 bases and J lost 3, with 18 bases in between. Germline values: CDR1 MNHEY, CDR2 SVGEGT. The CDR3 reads CASSYSDGGAWIYEQYF. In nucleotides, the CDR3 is TGTGCCAGCAGTTACTCGGACGGGGGTGCCTGGATCTACGAGCAGTACTTC.

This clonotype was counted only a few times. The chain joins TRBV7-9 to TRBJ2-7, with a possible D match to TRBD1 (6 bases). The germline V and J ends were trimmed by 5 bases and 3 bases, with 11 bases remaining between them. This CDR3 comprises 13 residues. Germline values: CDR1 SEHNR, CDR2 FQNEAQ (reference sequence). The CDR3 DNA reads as TGTGCCAGCAGCCCCCGGGACATCTACGAGCAGTACTTC. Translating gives CASSPRDIYEQYF.

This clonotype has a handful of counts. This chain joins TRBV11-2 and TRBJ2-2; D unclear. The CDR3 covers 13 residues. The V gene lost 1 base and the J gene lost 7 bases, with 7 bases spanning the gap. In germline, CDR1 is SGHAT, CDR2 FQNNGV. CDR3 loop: CASSLAGIGELFF. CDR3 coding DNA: TGTGCCAGCAGCTTAGCAGGAATCGGGGAGCTGTTTTTT. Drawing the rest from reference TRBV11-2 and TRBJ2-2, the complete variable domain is EAGVAQSPRYKIIEKRQSVAFWCNPISGHATLYWYQQILGQGPKLLIQFQNNGVVDDSQLPKDRFSAERLKGVDSTLKIQPAKLEDSAVYLCASSLAGIGELFFGEGSRLTVL.

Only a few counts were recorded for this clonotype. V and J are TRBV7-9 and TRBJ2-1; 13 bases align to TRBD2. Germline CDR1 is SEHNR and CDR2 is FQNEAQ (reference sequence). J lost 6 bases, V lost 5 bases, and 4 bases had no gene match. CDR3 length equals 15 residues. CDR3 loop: CASSQLAGGGNEQFF. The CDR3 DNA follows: TGTGCCAGCAGCCAACTAGCGGGAGGGGGCAATGAGCAGTTCTTC.

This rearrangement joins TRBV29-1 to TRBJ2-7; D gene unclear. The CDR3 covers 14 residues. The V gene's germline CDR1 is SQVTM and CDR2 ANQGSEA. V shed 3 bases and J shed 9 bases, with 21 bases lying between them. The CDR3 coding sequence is TGCAGCGTTGATTCTCGGCAGCTCCTTAAGCCGCAGTACTTC. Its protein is CSVDSRQLLKPQYF.

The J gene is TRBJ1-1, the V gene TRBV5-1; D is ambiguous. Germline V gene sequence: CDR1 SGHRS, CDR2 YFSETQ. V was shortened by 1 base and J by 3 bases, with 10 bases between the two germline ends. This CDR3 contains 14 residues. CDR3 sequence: CASSLWVLDTEAFF. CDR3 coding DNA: TGCGCCAGCAGCTTGTGGGTTCTTGACACTGAAGCTTTCTTT.

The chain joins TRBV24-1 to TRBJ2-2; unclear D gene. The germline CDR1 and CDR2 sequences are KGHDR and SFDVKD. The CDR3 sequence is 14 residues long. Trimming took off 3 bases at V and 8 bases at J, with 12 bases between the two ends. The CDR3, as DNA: TGTGCCACCAGTGATCCTTGGGTTTCTGGGGAGCTGTTTTTT. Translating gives CATSDPWVSGELFF.

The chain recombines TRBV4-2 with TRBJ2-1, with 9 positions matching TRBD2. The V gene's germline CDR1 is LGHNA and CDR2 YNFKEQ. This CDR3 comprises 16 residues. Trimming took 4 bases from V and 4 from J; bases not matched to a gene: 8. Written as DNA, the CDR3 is TGTGCCAGCAGCCCCTTAGCGGGGGTGGGATACAATGAGCAGTTCTTC. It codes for CASSPLAGVGYNEQFF.

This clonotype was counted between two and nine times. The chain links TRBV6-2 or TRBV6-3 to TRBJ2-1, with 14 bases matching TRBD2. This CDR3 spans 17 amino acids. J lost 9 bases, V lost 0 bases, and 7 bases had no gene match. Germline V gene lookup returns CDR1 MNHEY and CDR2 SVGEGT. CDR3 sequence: CASSYSGTSGSSLEQFF. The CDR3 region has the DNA TGTGCCAGCAGTTACTCCGGGACTAGCGGGAGTAGTCTTGAGCAGTTCTTC.

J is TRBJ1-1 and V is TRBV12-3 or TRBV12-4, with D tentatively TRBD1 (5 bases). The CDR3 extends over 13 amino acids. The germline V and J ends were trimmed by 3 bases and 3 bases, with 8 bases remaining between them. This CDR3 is CASSFAGYTEAFF. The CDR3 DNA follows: TGTGCCAGCAGTTTCGCAGGGTACACTGAAGCTTTCTTT.

This CDR3 is CASSLQGSGGANVLTF. In nucleotides, the CDR3 is TGTGCCAGCAGCTTACAGGGGAGCGGTGGGGCCAACGTCCTGACTTTC. This chain links TRBV5-5 with TRBJ2-6; the match to TRBD1 covers 7 bases. This CDR3 contains 16 residues. After removal of 2 bases from V and 3 bases from J, the junction contained 5 bases not matched to a gene. CDR1 SGHKS and CDR2 YYEKEE come from the germline V gene (reference sequence).

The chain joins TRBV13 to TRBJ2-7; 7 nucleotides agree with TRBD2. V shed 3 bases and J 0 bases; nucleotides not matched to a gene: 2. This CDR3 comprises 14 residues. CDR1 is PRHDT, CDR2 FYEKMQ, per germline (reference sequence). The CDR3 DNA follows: TGTGCCAGCAGCTTTGCGGGAGTCTCCTACGAGCAGTACTTC. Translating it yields CASSFAGVSYEQYF.

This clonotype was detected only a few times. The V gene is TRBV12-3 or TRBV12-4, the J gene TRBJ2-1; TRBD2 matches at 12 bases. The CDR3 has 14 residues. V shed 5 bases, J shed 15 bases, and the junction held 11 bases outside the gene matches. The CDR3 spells CASSPGASGGEGFF. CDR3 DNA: TGTGCCAGCAGTCCCGGGGCTAGCGGGGGGGAGGGGTTCTTC.

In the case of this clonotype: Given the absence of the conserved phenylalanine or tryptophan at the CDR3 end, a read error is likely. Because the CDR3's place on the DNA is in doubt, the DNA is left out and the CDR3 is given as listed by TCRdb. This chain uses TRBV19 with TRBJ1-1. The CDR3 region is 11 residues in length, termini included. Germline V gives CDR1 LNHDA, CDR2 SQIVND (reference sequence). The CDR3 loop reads CASREGWSYAV.

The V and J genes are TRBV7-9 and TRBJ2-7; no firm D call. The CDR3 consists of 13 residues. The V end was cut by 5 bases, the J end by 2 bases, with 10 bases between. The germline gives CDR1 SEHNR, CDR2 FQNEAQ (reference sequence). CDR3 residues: CASSPVSAYEQYF. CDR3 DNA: TGTGCCAGCAGCCCCGTTTCGGCCTACGAGCAGTACTTC. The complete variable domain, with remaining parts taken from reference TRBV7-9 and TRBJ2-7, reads DTGVSQNPRHKITKRGQNVTFRCDPISEHNRLYWYRQTLGQGPEFLTYFQNEAQLEKSRLLSDRFSAERPKGSFSTLEIQRTEQGDSAMYLCASSPVSAYEQYFGPGTRLTVT.